The clone carrying this T cell receptor beta chain came up once. None of the donors, who were healthy HIV-negative adults, had recently had acute infections or vaccinations. The sample comes from a study of shared clonotypes between healthy human individuals. Study context: Donors consisted of a couple of women and three men between 18 and 49.

Assay execution proceeded at the deep level. Sequencing was performed on unsorted PBMC DNA using ten immunoSEQ deep assay plates. Here immunoSEQ multiplex PCR was the method, and the copy in TCRdb shows in-frame clones only, minus some. The sample includes some 530,000 clones, 70% to 80% of them seen just once. The CDR3 covers 17 residues. Trimming took 1 base from V and 8 from J, leaving 22 bases between them. From germline, CDR1 is SEHNR and CDR2 FQNEAQ (reference sequence). This receptor was identified in a woman in her 40s in good health. Some clones in this sample may be carry-over from other donors' samples. The rearrangement joins TRBV7-9 to TRBJ2-3; D perhaps matches TRBD2 (6 bases). Sequencing input: PBMCs. DNA for the CDR3: TGTGCCAGCAGCTTAGTAATAGCGGAGGGGAGATCTCGTACGCAGTATTTT. Translation: CASSLVIAEGRSRTQYF.